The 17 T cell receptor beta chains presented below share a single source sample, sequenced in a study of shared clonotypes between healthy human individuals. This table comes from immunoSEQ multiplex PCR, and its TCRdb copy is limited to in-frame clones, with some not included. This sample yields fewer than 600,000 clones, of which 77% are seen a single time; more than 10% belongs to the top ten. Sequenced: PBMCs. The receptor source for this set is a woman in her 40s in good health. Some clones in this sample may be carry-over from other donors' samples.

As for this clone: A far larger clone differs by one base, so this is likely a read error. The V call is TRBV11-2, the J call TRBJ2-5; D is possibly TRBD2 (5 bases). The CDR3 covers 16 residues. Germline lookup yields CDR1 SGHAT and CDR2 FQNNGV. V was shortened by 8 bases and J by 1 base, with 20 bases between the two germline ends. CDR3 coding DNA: TGTGCCAGCGGCCTACGGGGAACCATATTCCAAGAGACCCAGTACTTC. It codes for CASGLRGTIFQETQYF. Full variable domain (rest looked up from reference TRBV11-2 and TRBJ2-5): EAGVAQSPRYKIIEKRQSVAFWCNPISGHATLYWYQQILGQGPKLLIQFQNNGVVDDSQLPKDRFSAERLKGVDSTLKIQPAKLEDSAVYLCASGLRGTIFQETQYFGPGTRLLVL.

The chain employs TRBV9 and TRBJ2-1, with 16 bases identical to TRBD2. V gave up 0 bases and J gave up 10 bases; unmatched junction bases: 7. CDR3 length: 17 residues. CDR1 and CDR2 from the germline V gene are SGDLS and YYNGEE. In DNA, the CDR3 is TGTGCCAGCAGCGTAGCCTCCGGGACTAGCGGGAGGGGGGAGCAGTTCTTC. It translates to CASSVASGTSGRGEQFF.

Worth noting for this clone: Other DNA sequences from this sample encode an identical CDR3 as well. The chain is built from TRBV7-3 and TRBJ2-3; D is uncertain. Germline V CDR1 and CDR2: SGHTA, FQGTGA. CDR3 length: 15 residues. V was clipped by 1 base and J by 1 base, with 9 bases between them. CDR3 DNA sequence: TGTGCCAGCAGCTTAAACCCAGGTGGCACAGATACGCAGTATTTT. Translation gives CASSLNPGGTDTQYF.

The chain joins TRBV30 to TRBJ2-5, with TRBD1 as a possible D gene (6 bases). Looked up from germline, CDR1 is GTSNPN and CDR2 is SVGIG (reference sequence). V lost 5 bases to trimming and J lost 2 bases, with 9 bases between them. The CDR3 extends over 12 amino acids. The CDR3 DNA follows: TGTGCCTGGGACAGGAGACAAGAGACCCAGTACTTC. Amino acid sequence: CAWDRRQETQYF.

CDR3 residues: CASDNRVVRQPQHF. DNA of the CDR3: TGTGCCAGCGATAACAGGGTAGTCCGACAGCCCCAGCATTTT. The V and J genes are TRBV2 and TRBJ1-5, with a weak D call TRBD1 (6 bases). The CDR3 sequence is 14 residues long. CDR1 and CDR2 from the germline V gene are SNHLY and FYNNEI. Trimming shortened V by 8 bases and J by 7 bases, and 18 bases separated the two germline ends.

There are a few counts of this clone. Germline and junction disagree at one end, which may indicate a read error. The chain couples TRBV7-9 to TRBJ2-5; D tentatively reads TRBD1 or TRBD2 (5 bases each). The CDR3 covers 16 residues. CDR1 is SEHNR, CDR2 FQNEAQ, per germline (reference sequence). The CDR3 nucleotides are TGTGCCAGCAGCTTATTAGGGGTAGCGTACCAAGAGATCCAGTACTTC. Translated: CASSLLGVAYQEIQYF. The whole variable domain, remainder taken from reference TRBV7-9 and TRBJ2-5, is DTGVSQNPRHKITKRGQNVTFRCDPISEHNRLYWYRQTLGQGPEFLTYFQNEAQLEKSRLLSDRFSAERPKGSFSTLEIQRTEQGDSAMYLCASSLLGVAYQEIQYFGPGTRLLVL.

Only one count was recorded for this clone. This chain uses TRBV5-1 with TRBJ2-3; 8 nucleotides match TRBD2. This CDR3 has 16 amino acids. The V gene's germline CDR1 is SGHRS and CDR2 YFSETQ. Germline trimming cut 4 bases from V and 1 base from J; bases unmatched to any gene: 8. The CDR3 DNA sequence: TGCGCCAGCAGCACCGATAGCGGGAAGGGCACAGATACGCAGTATTTT. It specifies CASSTDSGKGTDTQYF.

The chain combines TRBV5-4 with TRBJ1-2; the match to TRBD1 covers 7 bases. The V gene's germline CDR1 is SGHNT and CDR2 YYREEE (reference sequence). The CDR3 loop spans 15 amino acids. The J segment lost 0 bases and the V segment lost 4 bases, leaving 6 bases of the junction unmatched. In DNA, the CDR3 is TGTGCCAGCAGCGTGGACAGGCCAACTAACTATGGCTACACCTTC. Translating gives CASSVDRPTNYGYTF. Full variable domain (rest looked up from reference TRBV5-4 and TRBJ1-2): ETGVTQSPTHLIKTRGQQVTLRCSSQSGHNTVSWYQQALGQGPQFIFQYYREEENGRGNFPPRFSGLQFPNYSSELNVNALELDDSALYLCASSVDRPTNYGYTFGSGTRLTVV.

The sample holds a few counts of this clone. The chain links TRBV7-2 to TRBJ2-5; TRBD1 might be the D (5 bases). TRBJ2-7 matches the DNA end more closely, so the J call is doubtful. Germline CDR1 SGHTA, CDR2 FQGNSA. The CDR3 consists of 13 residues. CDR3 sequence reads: CASSRTPSYEQYF. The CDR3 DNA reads TGTGCCAGCAGCCGGACACCCTCCTACGAGCAGTACTTC.

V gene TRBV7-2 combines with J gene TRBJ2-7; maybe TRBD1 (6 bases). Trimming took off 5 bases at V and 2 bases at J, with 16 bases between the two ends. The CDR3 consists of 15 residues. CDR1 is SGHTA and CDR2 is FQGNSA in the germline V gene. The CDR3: CASSVGLDSPYEQYF. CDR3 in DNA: TGTGCCAGCAGCGTCGGATTGGACAGCCCCTACGAGCAGTACTTC.

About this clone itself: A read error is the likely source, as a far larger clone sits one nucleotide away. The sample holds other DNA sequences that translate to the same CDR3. CDR3: CASSEYGLPLNEQFF. The CDR3 DNA reads TGCGCCAGCAGTGAGTATGGCTTGCCCCTCAACGAGCAGTTCTTC. This sequence joins TRBV10-2 and TRBJ2-1, with D hard to call. The CDR3 runs to 15 residues. V dropped 1 base and J dropped 10 bases, with 17 bases sitting between them. The germline gives CDR1 WSHSY, CDR2 SAAADI.

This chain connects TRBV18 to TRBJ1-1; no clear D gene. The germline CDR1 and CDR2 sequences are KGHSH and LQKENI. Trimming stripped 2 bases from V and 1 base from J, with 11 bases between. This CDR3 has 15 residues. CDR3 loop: CASSPADAGNTEAFF. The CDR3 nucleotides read TGTGCCAGCTCACCAGCGGATGCAGGGAACACTGAAGCTTTCTTT.

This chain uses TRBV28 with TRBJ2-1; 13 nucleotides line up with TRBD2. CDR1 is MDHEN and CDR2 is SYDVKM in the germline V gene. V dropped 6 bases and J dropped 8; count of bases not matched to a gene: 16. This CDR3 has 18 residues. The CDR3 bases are TGTGCCAGCAGCGAGAGGACTAGCGGGAGAGGGCGGGTGGATGAGCAGTTCTTC. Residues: CASSERTSGRGRVDEQFF.

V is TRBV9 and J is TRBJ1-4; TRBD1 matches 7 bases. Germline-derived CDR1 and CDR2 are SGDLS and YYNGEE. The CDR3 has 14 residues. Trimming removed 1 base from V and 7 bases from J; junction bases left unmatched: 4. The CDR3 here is CASSVTGAGEKLFF. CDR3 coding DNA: TGTGCCAGCAGCGTAACAGGGGCCGGTGAAAAACTGTTTTTT.

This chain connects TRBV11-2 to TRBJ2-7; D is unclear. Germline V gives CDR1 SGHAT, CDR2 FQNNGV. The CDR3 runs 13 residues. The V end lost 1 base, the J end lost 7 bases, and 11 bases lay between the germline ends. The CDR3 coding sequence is TGTGCCAGCAGCTTAGCTTCGCGCTGGGAGCAGTACTTC. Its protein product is CASSLASRWEQYF.

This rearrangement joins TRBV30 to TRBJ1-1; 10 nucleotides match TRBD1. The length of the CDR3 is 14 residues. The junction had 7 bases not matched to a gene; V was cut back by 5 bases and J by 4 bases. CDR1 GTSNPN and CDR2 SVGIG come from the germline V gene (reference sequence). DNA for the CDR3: TGTGCCTGGGTTAGGGACAGGGGTGCCACTGAAGCTTTCTTT. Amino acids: CAWVRDRGATEAFF.

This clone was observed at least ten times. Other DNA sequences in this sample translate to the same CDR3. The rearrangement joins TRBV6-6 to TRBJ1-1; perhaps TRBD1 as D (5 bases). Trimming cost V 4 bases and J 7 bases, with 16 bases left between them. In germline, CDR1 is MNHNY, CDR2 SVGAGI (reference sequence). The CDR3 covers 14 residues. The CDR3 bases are TGTGCCAGCAGTTTTCGGGTCGGGGACGGTGAAGCTTTCTTT. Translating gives CASSFRVGDGEAFF.